The 14 T cell receptor beta chains below all came from one sample that was sequenced in a study of T cells of healthy individuals. In TCRdb, the 5' RACE reads were re-called with MiXCR into one record per CDR3 protein. This table has about 40,000 distinct CDR3 sequences, 4% to 5.5% appearing once. The source is a human donor in good health.

The chain has TRBV6-1 and TRBJ1-2, with a weak D call TRBD1 (5 bases). This CDR3 comprises 15 residues. The V end was cut by 6 bases, the J end by 4 bases, with 18 bases between. Per germline, CDR1 MNHNS and CDR2 SASEGT. CDR3 coding DNA: TGTGCCAGCAGGGCCGACATTGGGGGGACCTATGGCTACACCTTC. Translation gives CASRADIGGTYGYTF.

The table lists this clonotype with many counts. The chain couples TRBV5-6 to TRBJ2-1; D unclear. The germline V gene has CDR1 SGHDT and CDR2 YYEEEE. The CDR3 is 14 residues long. V gave up 0 bases and J gave up 7 bases, with 11 bases separating them. The DNA of the CDR3 is TGTGCCAGCAGCTTGGTGTACGTCGGGAATGAGCAGTTCTTC. This sequence encodes CASSLVYVGNEQFF.

This clonotype was picked up many times. The chain has TRBV12-3 or TRBV12-4 and TRBJ2-6; TRBD1 matches 9 bases. With 8 bases clipped from V and 4 bases from J, the junction kept 9 bases outside the gene matches. The CDR3 covers 16 residues. The DNA for the CDR3 is TGTGCCAGCGGGGCCGGGACAGGGCTAGGGGCCAACGTCCTGACTTTC. Protein product: CASGAGTGLGANVLTF.

This clonotype was counted many times. The DNA for the CDR3 is TGCAGTGCTAGAGATAACAGGGGAAGAATGAACACTGAAGCTTTCTTT. This translates into CSARDNRGRMNTEAFF. This chain joins TRBV20-1 and TRBJ1-1; 7 nucleotides match TRBD1. V was pared by 0 bases and J by 0 bases, with 7 bases of the junction left unmatched. Per germline, CDR1 DFQATT and CDR2 SNEGSKA (reference sequence). This CDR3 is built from 16 residues.

About this clonotype itself: A much larger clonotype is one base distant, so this may be a read error. The chain combines TRBV19 with TRBJ1-5; 7 nucleotides match TRBD2. The end of the DNA fits TRBJ2-3 better, so the J call may be wrong. The germline gives CDR1 LNHDA, CDR2 SQIVND (reference sequence). The CDR3 runs 19 residues. CDR3 DNA sequence: TGTGCCAGTAGTAGTTGGGGCGGGAGCTTGATATTGGGCAATCAGCCCCAGTATTTT. This codes for CASSSWGGSLILGNQPQYF.

This clonotype was seen a handful of times. The J gene is TRBJ2-7, the V gene TRBV20-1; TRBD1 agrees at 8 bases. CDR1 and CDR2 from the germline V gene are DFQATT and SNEGSKA (reference sequence). The CDR3 covers 12 residues. Trimming removed 7 bases from V and 11 bases from J; junction bases left unmatched: 13. The CDR3 loop is CSVRQGARLEYF. As DNA, the CDR3 is TGCAGTGTGCGGCAGGGGGCCAGACTAGAGTACTTC.

The table lists this clonotype with many counts. The rearrangement links TRBV4-2 to TRBJ2-5; 10 nucleotides line up with TRBD2. The germline V gene has CDR1 LGHNA and CDR2 YNFKEQ. The CDR3 extends over 16 amino acids. Trimming removed 0 bases from V and 2 bases from J; junction bases left unmatched: 3. CDR3 nucleotide sequence: TGTGCCAGCAGCCAAGAGTTTAGCGGGGGGCAAGAGACCCAGTACTTC. Its protein product is CASSQEFSGGQETQYF.

This clonotype occurred a few times. The rearrangement uses TRBV20-1 and TRBJ2-5; either TRBD1 or TRBD2 may fit D (5 bases each). CDR1 is DFQATT and CDR2 is SNEGSKA in the germline V gene (reference sequence). The CDR3 has 12 amino acids. V was clipped by 4 bases and J by 2 bases, with 8 bases between them. The CDR3 sequence is CSAKWGQETQYF. The CDR3 nucleotides read TGCAGTGCTAAGTGGGGGCAAGAGACCCAGTACTTC.

This clonotype was observed at least ten times. V is TRBV4-2 and J is TRBJ2-2; maybe TRBD1 (5 bases). V gave up 0 bases and J gave up 4 bases, with 12 bases separating them. The CDR3 is made up of 16 amino acids. Germline CDR1 is LGHNA and CDR2 is YNFKEQ. The CDR3 protein is CASSQDPQTVTGELFF. The CDR3 DNA reads TGTGCCAGCAGCCAAGATCCCCAGACAGTCACCGGGGAGCTGTTTTTT.

This clonotype was seen repeatedly, ten times or more. The rearrangement joins TRBV6-5 to TRBJ1-1; perhaps TRBD1 as D (6 bases). Trimming took 6 bases from V and 1 from J, leaving 18 bases between them. There are 16 residues in the CDR3. Germline values: CDR1 MNHEY, CDR2 SVGAGI. The CDR3 sequence is CASSSEVGGGNTEAFF. The CDR3, as DNA: TGTGCCAGCAGCTCTGAAGTGGGAGGGGGGAACACTGAAGCTTTCTTT.

By frequency in the sample, this clonotype is medium-sized. The gene calls are TRBV20-1 and TRBJ2-3, with D possibly being TRBD2 (6 bases). This CDR3 comprises 15 residues. Trimming cost V 2 bases and J 0 bases, with 12 bases left between them. Germline V gene sequence: CDR1 DFQATT, CDR2 SNEGSKA (reference sequence). Written as DNA, the CDR3 is TGCAGTGCTAGACATATGGCGGGGAGCACAGATACGCAGTATTTT. Protein: CSARHMAGSTDTQYF.

This clonotype was counted ten times or more. This chain connects TRBV9 to TRBJ1-1, with 9 bases lining up with TRBD1. Germline V CDR1 and CDR2: SGDLS, YYNGEE. The trim removed 1 base at V and 3 bases at J, leaving 7 bases unmatched. The CDR3 is 16 amino acids. The CDR3 bases are TGTGCCAGCAGCGTACTCGGACAGGGGATGGACACTGAAGCTTTCTTT. Amino acid sequence: CASSVLGQGMDTEAFF.

This clonotype turned up a few times. The chain uses TRBV23-1 and TRBJ1-5, with D unclear. TRBV23-1 falls under the ORF class, with uncertain function. The CDR3 is 13 amino acids. V was trimmed by 4 bases and J by 2 bases, leaving 6 bases between them. In nucleotides, the CDR3 is TGCGCCAGCAGTCGTAGGGGCAATCAGCCCCAGCATTTT. It specifies CASSRRGNQPQHF.

This clonotype appeared many times. The chain carries TRBV3-1 and TRBJ1-2; 9 bases are shared with TRBD1. The CDR3 loop spans 14 amino acids. The germline gives CDR1 LGHDT, CDR2 YNNKEL (reference sequence). Trimming at V came to 4 bases and at J to 4 bases, leaving 4 bases not matched to a gene. The CDR3 loop is CASSPDRGLYGYTF. As DNA, the CDR3 is TGTGCCAGCAGCCCGGACAGGGGACTCTATGGCTACACCTTC.